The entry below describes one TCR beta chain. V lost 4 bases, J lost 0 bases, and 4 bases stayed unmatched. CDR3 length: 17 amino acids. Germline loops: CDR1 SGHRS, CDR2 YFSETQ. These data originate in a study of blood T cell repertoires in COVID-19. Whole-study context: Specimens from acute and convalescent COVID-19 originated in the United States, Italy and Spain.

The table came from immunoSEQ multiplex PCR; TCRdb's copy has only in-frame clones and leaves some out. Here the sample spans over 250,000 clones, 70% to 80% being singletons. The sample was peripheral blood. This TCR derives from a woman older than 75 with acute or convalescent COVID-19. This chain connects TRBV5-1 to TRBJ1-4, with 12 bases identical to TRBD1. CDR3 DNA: TGCGCCAGCAGCCCCGGGACAGGGGGCTCAACTAATGAAAAACTGTTTTTT. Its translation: CASSPGTGGSTNEKLFF. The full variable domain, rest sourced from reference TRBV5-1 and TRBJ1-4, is KAGVTQTPRYLIKTRGQQVTLSCSPISGHRSVSWYQQTPGQGLQFLFEYFSETQRNKGNFPGRFSGRQFSNSRSEMNVSTLELGDSALYLCASSPGTGGSTNEKLFFGSGTQLSVL.